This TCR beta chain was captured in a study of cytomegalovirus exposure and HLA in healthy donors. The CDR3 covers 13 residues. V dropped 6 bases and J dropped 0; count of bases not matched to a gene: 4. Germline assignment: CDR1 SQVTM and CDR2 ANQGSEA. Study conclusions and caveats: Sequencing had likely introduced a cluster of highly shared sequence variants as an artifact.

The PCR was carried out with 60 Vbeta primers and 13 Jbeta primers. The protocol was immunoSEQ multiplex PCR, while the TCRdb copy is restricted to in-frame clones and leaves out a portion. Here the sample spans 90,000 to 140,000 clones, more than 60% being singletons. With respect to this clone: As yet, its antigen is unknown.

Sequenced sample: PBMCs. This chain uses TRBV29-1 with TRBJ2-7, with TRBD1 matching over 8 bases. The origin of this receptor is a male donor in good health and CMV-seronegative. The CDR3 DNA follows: TGCAGCGTCGCAGGGGGCAGCTCCTACGAGCAGTACTTC. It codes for CSVAGGSSYEQYF.